This is a list of T cell receptor beta chains from one sample in a study of OX40 agonist ivuxolimab in advanced cancers. The assay was immunoSEQ multiplex PCR, and TCRdb's table has in-frame clones only and misses some. The table has more than 80,000 clones, 90% to 95% seen once. The specimen was CD4+ or CD8+ T cells sorted from blood, collected in a trial of the OX40 agonist ivuxolimab. The receptors come from an adult with an advanced solid tumor such as melanoma, head and neck, liver or kidney cancer. The CDR3 runs from the conserved cysteine through the conserved F or W. The D gene is left open where the match is weak. Clone size appears in some rows only: once, few, many, or a class for an expanded clone.

clone size,V gene,D gene,J gene,CDR3 protein,CDR3 DNA
-,TRBV5-1,-,TRBJ1-1,CASSYIGEMAEAFF,TGCGCCAGCAGCTACATCGGGGAGATGGCTGAAGCTTTCTTT
-,TRBV30,-,TRBJ2-3,CAWSVRRSGRRDTQYF,TGTGCCTGGAGTGTACGCCGTAGCGGACGGCGGGATACGCAGTATTTT
-,TRBV28,TRBD2,TRBJ2-3,CASVPSGGDTQYF,TGTGCCAGCGTGCCTAGCGGGGGAGATACGCAGTATTTT
-,TRBV30,-,TRBJ1-5,CAWSVGSNQPQHF,TGTGCCTGGAGTGTAGGGAGCAATCAGCCCCAGCATTTT
-,TRBV4-3,-,TRBJ2-6,CASSQDYRSSGANVLTF,TGCGCCAGCAGCCAAGACTACAGGAGCTCTGGGGCCAACGTCCTGACTTTC
-,TRBV7-2,-,TRBJ1-1,CASSLADRYNTEAFF,TGTGCCAGCAGCTTAGCAGACAGATATAACACTGAAGCTTTCTTT
-,TRBV7-6,TRBD1,TRBJ1-4,CASSLSLDRVEKLFF,TGTGCCAGCAGCCTATCGTTAGACAGGGTAGAAAAACTGTTTTTT
-,TRBV4-3,-,TRBJ1-2,CASSRDWTQANYGYTF,TGCGCCAGCAGCCGAGACTGGACTCAAGCTAACTATGGCTACACCTTC
-,TRBV4-3,TRBD2,TRBJ2-3,CASSQVAGAVDTQYF,TGCGCCAGCAGCCAAGTAGCGGGGGCCGTAGATACGCAGTATTTT
-,TRBV7-8,-,TRBJ2-5,CASSSYQETQYF,TGTGCCAGCAGCTCATACCAAGAGACCCAGTACTTC
-,TRBV30,-,TRBJ1-5,CAWSAGNQPQHF,TGTGCCTGGAGTGCTGGGAATCAGCCCCAGCATTTT
-,TRBV15,TRBD1,TRBJ1-4,CATSRLILTGAKNEKLFF,TGTGCCACCAGCAGACTCATCTTGACAGGGGCGAAGAATGAAAAACTGTTTTTT
few,TRBV18,TRBD1,TRBJ2-1,CASSRGTGSNEQFF,TGTGCCAGCTCACGCGGGACAGGGTCGAATGAGCAGTTCTTC
-,TRBV4-3,-,TRBJ1-2,CASSQDQEGGYTF,TGCGCCAGCAGCCAAGACCAGGAAGGAGGCTACACCTTC
-,TRBV11-2,TRBD2,TRBJ2-3,CASSLGTSGRAGDTQYF,TGTGCCAGCAGCCTCGGGACTAGCGGGAGGGCGGGGGATACGCAGTATTTT
-,TRBV9,-,TRBJ2-1,CASSVAGDTYNEQFF,TGTGCCAGCAGCGTAGCGGGGGACACCTACAATGAGCAGTTCTTC
-,TRBV18,TRBD1,TRBJ1-4,CASSPPGDRNEKLFF,TGTGCCAGCTCACCACCGGGGGACAGGAATGAAAAACTGTTTTTT
-,TRBV28,TRBD2,TRBJ2-7,CASSALVGGAYEQYF,TGTGCCAGCAGTGCCCTTGTTGGGGGGGCCTACGAGCAGTACTTC
once,TRBV30,-,TRBJ1-6,CAWGDEGPLHF,TGTGCCTGGGGCGATGAAGGGCCCCTCCACTTT
-,TRBV25-1,-,TRBJ1-5,CASSDPASNQPQHF,TGTGCCAGCAGTGACCCGGCTAGCAATCAGCCCCAGCATTTT
-,TRBV16,TRBD2,TRBJ2-3,CASSQSRPSGRSDTQYF,TGTGCCAGCAGCCAATCCCGTCCTAGCGGGAGGTCAGATACGCAGTATTTT
-,TRBV19,-,TRBJ1-1,CASSIPWRDTEAFF,TGTGCCAGTAGTATTCCGTGGCGGGACACTGAAGCTTTCTTT
-,TRBV5-1,TRBD1,TRBJ2-1,CASSRRPGQRNNEQFF,TGCGCCAGCAGCAGAAGACCGGGACAGAGGAACAATGAGCAGTTCTTC
-,TRBV6-6,-,TRBJ1-3,CATSDQGPENTIYF,TGTGCCACGAGCGATCAGGGTCCAGAAAACACCATATATTTT
-,TRBV11-3,TRBD1,TRBJ2-3,CASSPWQGATADTQYF,TGTGCCAGCAGCCCTTGGCAGGGGGCGACGGCGGATACGCAGTATTTT
few,TRBV19,-,TRBJ1-3,CASTFSSGNTIYF,TGTGCCAGTACCTTTAGCTCTGGAAACACCATATATTTT
-,TRBV4-3,-,TRBJ1-6,CASSLGAGTTNSPLHF,TGCGCCAGCAGCCTAGGAGCCGGGACCACAAATTCACCCCTCCACTTT
-,TRBV6-5,-,TRBJ1-2,CASSGGGHENYGYTF,TGTGCCAGCAGTGGAGGGGGGCACGAAAACTATGGCTACACCTTC
-,TRBV6-1,-,TRBJ2-3,CASSEWHGTYADTQYF,TGTGCCAGCAGTGAATGGCACGGGACGTACGCAGATACGCAGTATTTT
-,TRBV5-6,-,TRBJ2-3,CASSYDWPTDTQYF,TGTGCCAGCAGCTACGACTGGCCAACAGATACGCAGTATTTT
once,TRBV6-5,-,TRBJ2-2,CASSLNLGGTGELFF,TGTGCCAGCAGTTTAAACCTTGGGGGCACCGGGGAGCTGTTTTTT
-,TRBV9,TRBD2,TRBJ2-1,CASSARTSGSDEQFF,TGTGCCAGCAGCGCCCGGACTAGCGGGAGCGATGAGCAGTTCTTC
-,TRBV15,-,TRBJ2-2,CATSRGMVAGELFF,TGTGCCACCAGCAGAGGGATGGTAGCCGGGGAGCTGTTTTTT
-,TRBV7-6,TRBD1,TRBJ2-5,CASSYSSGTGQETQYF,TGTGCCAGCAGCTACTCCTCCGGGACAGGCCAAGAGACCCAGTACTTC
-,TRBV27,TRBD2,TRBJ2-1,CASNFGVAGRNEQFF,TGTGCCAGCAACTTTGGGGTAGCGGGACGGAATGAGCAGTTCTTC
-,TRBV4-2,-,TRBJ2-1,CASSHGGNYNEQFF,TGTGCCAGCAGCCACGGGGGCAACTACAATGAGCAGTTCTTC
-,TRBV4-2,TRBD2,TRBJ2-3,CASSLSGGASSFPDTQYF,TGTGCCAGCAGCCTTAGCGGGGGGGCCTCGTCTTTTCCAGATACGCAGTATTTT
-,TRBV5-1,TRBD1,TRBJ2-3,CASSAAGGYADTQYF,TGCGCCAGCAGCGCGGCAGGGGGCTATGCAGATACGCAGTATTTT
-,TRBV4-3,-,TRBJ2-5,CASSQGLGETQYF,TGCGCCAGCAGCCAAGGCCTAGGTGAGACCCAGTACTTC
-,TRBV5-1,-,TRBJ2-4,CASSLLATRNIQYF,TGCGCCAGCAGCTTGCTGGCGACAAGGAACATTCAGTACTTC
-,TRBV10-3,TRBD1,TRBJ1-5,CATRTGLNQPQHF,TGTGCCACAAGGACAGGCCTAAATCAGCCCCAGCATTTT
-,TRBV15,-,TRBJ1-5,CATSPDWSQPQHF,TGTGCCACCAGCCCGGACTGGAGTCAGCCCCAGCATTTT
-,TRBV28,-,TRBJ2-7,CASSSYSYEQYF,TGTGCCAGCAGTTCATACAGCTACGAGCAGTACTTC
-,TRBV9,TRBD2,TRBJ2-1,CASSVLGLGLAGASEQFF,TGTGCCAGCAGCGTATTGGGGTTGGGGCTAGCGGGAGCCAGTGAGCAGTTCTTC
-,TRBV28,-,TRBJ1-5,CASSFWAGSNQPQHF,TGTGCCAGCAGTTTTTGGGCAGGGAGCAATCAGCCCCAGCATTTT
-,TRBV30,-,TRBJ1-6,CAWSVKGKINSPLHF,TGTGCCTGGAGTGTGAAGGGGAAGATTAATTCACCCCTCCACTTT
once,TRBV4-2,TRBD1,TRBJ2-7,CASSQAPGGRTGTGAPHNVYEQYF,TGTGCCAGCAGCCAAGCCCCGGGCGGCCGAACGGGGACAGGGGCCCCCCATAACGTCTACGAGCAGTACTTC
-,TRBV5-1,-,TRBJ1-2,CASKGGRNYGYTF,TGCGCCAGCAAAGGGGGACGGAACTATGGCTACACCTTC
-,TRBV30,TRBD1,TRBJ1-1,CAWNLFPGQGEYEAFF,TGTGCCTGGAACCTATTTCCGGGACAGGGGGAATATGAAGCTTTCTTT